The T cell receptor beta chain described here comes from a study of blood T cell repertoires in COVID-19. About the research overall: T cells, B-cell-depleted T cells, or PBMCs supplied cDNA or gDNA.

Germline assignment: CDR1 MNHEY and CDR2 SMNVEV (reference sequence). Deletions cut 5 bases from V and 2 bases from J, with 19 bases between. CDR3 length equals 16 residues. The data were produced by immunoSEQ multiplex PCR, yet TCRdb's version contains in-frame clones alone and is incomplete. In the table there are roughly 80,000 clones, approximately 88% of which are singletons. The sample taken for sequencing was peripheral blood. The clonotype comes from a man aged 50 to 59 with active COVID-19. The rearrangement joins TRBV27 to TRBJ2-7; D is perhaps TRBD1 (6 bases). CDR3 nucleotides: TGTGCCAGCAGTCCCCTCACAGGGACCGGTACCTACGAGCAGTACTTC. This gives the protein CASSPLTGTGTYEQYF.